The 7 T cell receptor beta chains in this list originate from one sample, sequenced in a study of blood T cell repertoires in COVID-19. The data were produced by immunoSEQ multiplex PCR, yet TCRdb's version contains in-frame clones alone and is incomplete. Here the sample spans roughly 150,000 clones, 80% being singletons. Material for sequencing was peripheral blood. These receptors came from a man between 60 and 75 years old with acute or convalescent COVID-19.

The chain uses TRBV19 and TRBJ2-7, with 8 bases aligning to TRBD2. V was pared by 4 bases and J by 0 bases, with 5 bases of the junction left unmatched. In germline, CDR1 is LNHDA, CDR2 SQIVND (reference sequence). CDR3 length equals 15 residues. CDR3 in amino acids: CASSTLAGTSYEQYF. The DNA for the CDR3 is TGTGCCAGTAGTACCTTAGCGGGAACCTCCTACGAGCAGTACTTC.

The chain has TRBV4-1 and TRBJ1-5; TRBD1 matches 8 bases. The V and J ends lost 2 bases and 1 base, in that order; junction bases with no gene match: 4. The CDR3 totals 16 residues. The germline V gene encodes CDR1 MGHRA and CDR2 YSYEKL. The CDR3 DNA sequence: TGCGCCAGCAGCCAACAGACAGGGGCGAGCAATCAGCCCCAGCATTTT. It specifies CASSQQTGASNQPQHF.

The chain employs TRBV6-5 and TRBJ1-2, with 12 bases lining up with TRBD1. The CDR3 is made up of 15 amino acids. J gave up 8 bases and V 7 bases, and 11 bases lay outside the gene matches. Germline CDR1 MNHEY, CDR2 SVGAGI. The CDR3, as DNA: TGTGCCAGCACCACGCCGGGACAGGGGGCCTTCGGCTACACCTTC. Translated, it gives CASTTPGQGAFGYTF.

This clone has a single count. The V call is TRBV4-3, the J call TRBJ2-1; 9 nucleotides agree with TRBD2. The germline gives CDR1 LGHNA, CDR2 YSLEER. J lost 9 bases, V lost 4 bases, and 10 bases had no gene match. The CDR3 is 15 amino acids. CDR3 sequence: CASSPRRTSVGEQFF. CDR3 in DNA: TGCGCCAGCAGCCCTCGGCGGACTAGCGTAGGTGAGCAGTTCTTC.

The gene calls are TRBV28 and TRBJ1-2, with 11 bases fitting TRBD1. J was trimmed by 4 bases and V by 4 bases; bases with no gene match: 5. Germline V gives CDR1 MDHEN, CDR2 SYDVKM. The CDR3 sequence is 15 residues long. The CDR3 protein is CASSSTGTGGYGYTF. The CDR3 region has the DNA TGTGCCAGCAGTTCGACCGGGACAGGGGGCTATGGCTACACCTTC.

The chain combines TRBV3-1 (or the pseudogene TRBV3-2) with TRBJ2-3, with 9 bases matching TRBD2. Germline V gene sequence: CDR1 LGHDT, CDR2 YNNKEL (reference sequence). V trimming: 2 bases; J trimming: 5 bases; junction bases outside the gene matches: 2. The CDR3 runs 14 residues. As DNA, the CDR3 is TGTGCCAGCAGCCAATTTAGCGGGGGAGATACGCAGTATTTT. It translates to CASSQFSGGDTQYF.

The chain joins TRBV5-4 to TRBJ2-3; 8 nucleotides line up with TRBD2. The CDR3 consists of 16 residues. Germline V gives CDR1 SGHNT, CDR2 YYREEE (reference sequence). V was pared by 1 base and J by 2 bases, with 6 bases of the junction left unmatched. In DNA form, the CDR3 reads TGTGCCAGCAGCTTGTACCGGGGGGGCGTCACAGATACGCAGTATTTT. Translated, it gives CASSLYRGGVTDTQYF.